These 5 T cell receptor beta chains share one sample of origin, sequenced in a study of blood T cell repertoires in COVID-19. The data were produced by immunoSEQ multiplex PCR, yet TCRdb's version contains in-frame clones alone and is incomplete. This sample has about 200,000 clones, with 85% to 90% found just once. Material: peripheral blood. These receptors were taken from a man aged 45-65 years with acute or convalescent COVID-19.

Only one count was recorded for this clone. The chain couples TRBV7-9 to TRBJ2-2; the D gene is possibly TRBD1 (6 bases). Trimming cost V 4 bases and J 4 bases, with 10 bases left between them. This CDR3 has 14 residues. The germline CDR1 and CDR2 sequences are SEHNR and FQNEAQ (reference sequence). The CDR3 spells CASSSGVTTGELFF. The CDR3 coding sequence is TGTGCCAGCAGCTCAGGGGTTACCACCGGGGAGCTGTTTTTT.

The gene calls are TRBV2 and TRBJ2-5; D uncertain. CDR3 length equals 15 residues. The ends were cut back, 6 bases at V and 2 bases at J, with 16 bases in the middle. Germline V lookup: CDR1 SNHLY, CDR2 FYNNEI. CDR3 loop: CASRADLIRQETQYF. Written as DNA, the CDR3 is TGTGCCAGCAGAGCCGACTTAATCCGGCAAGAGACCCAGTACTTC.

This clone was picked up one time. DNA for the CDR3: TGTGCCATCAGTGAATCAGGGTCGGGCAATCAGCCCCAGCATTTT. Encoded protein: CAISESGSGNQPQHF. The J gene is TRBJ1-5, the V gene TRBV10-3; perhaps TRBD1 as D (5 bases). Between the trimmed V and J ends, which lost 3 bases and 2 bases, there was a span of 11 bases. The CDR3 consists of 15 residues. Germline CDR1 ENHRY, CDR2 SYGVKD.

V and J are TRBV18 and TRBJ1-1, with D perhaps matching TRBD1 (5 bases). The CDR3 sequence is 15 residues long. Germline CDR1 is KGHSH and CDR2 is LQKENI. With 0 bases removed from V and 6 bases from J, the gap between germline ends came to 14 bases. In nucleotides, the CDR3 is TGTGCCAGCTCACCACCGGGAGGGCTAGGGGCTGAAGCTTTCTTT. As protein: CASSPPGGLGAEAFF.

This clone was detected once. J is TRBJ1-5 and V is TRBV6-6; a possible D gene is TRBD1 (6 bases). V gave up 7 bases and J gave up 6 bases, with 19 bases separating them. Germline values: CDR1 MNHNY, CDR2 SVGAGI (reference sequence). This CDR3 spans 15 amino acids. The CDR3 region has the DNA TGTGCCAGCACCCCTAGGGAGACAGGTACTCAGCCCCAGCATTTT. Its translation: CASTPRETGTQPQHF.